This TCR beta chain comes out of a study of Graves' ophthalmopathy and Graves' hyperthyroidism. RNA transcripts served as template for amplifying TCR beta CDR3 sequences. The first-round RT-PCR employed HTBI primers together with the Qiagen OneStep RT-PCR kit. A multiplex PCR was then performed as the second round. A single record per CDR3 protein comes from TCRdb applying MiXCR to the multiplex PCR reads. Among 650,000 to 900,000 distinct CDR3 sequences listed, approximately 40% were seen once. This clonotype occurred many times. Looked up from germline, CDR1 is LNHDA and CDR2 is SQIVND (reference sequence). This CDR3 is built from 16 residues. Trimming removed 3 bases from V and 3 bases from J; junction bases left unmatched: 6.

The TCR was taken from an adult man with Graves' ophthalmopathy. The chain has TRBV19 and TRBJ1-5; TRBD1 agrees at 9 bases. Sequenced: peripheral blood. CDR3 coding DNA: TGTGCCAGTAGTATCGGGGGACAGGGATCCAATCAGCCCCAGCATTTT. Translating it yields CASSIGGQGSNQPQHF.